These T cell receptor beta chains were read from a single sample in a study of beta chain features in type 1 diabetes. The assay was immunoSEQ multiplex PCR, and TCRdb's table has in-frame clones only and misses some. The sample contains around 160,000 clones, about 50% of which appear only once. The sequenced sample was Tregs from blood. The source is a young man in good health. Each CDR3 is given without its conserved first and last residue. The D gene is left open where the match is weak. Not all rows give a size; the values are once, few, many and, for expanded clones, a class.

CDR3aa | v_gene | abundance | d_gene | len
ASSYVGGGLREQY | TRBV6-5 | NA | TRBD2 | 13
ASSLRSAGAPEEKLF | TRBV7-9 | NA | NA | 15
ASSTRTPGQLDTEAF | TRBV5-1 | once | NA | 15
ASSLRGIRDLYGYT | TRBV7-2 | NA | NA | 14
ASSSSYEQY | TRBV5-1 | NA | NA | 9
ASSQRTGDQETQY | TRBV18 | NA | TRBD1 | 13
ASSWDRIAYGYT | TRBV4-2 | few | TRBD1 | 12
SILGRGAWDEQY | TRBV29-1 | once | TRBD2 | 12
ASSVGPTAPEQY | TRBV9 | NA | NA | 12
AWSTGGNTEAF | TRBV30 | few | NA | 11
ASSEGGYYGYT | TRBV6-1 | NA | NA | 11
ASSLYGTGTRNTIY | TRBV7-2 | NA | TRBD1 | 14
ASSWTSGHYEQY | TRBV2 | NA | TRBD2 | 12
ASSQVGSSYNEQF | TRBV4-1 | NA | NA | 13
ASSPRRYNEQF | TRBV7-3 | NA | NA | 11
ASSLGFDSYNEQF | TRBV5-1 | few | NA | 13
ASSRDRVFHEQY | TRBV6-5 | once | TRBD1 | 12
ASSLGNAGPTRQQPYGYT | TRBV28 | NA | NA | 18
ASSLVAGGSEQY | TRBV7-2 | NA | NA | 12
ASSLTLLYEQY | TRBV7-2 | NA | NA | 11
ATSRGGSRLAQY | TRBV15 | few | NA | 12
ASSPPTGSGANVLT | TRBV18 | NA | NA | 14
ASSLSEYEQY | TRBV7-9 | NA | NA | 10
ASSSQGGIQY | TRBV7-3 | NA | NA | 10
ASSLGRGDTQY | TRBV7-8 | NA | NA | 11
ASSWREGRSGELF | TRBV2 | NA | TRBD2 | 13
AGNPTGGDSYEQY | TRBV30 | NA | TRBD1 | 13
ASSFGPEAF | TRBV5-4 | NA | NA | 9